The sequence of this T cell receptor (beta chain) was determined in a study of molecular identifiers for immune sequencing clone quantification. This clonotype was counted ten times or more. TCRdb re-called the PCR reads with MiXCR, one entry per CDR3 protein. The table shows hundreds of thousands of distinct CDR3 sequences, with around 25% occurring only once. Germline CDR1 DFQATT, CDR2 SNEGSKA (reference sequence). This CDR3 has 13 amino acids. The sample comprised naive CD8+ T cells from blood, with Jurkat cell RNA spiked in. Subset described: FACS-sorted CD8+CD4-CCR7+CD45RA+ naive T cells. The clonotype originates from a human donor in good health. Some libraries in this study had Jurkat cell RNA spiked in. The chain joins TRBV20-1 to TRBJ2-2; the D is unclear. The CDR3 nucleotides are TGCAGCGCTGTTGAGTCGGCAACCGGGGAGCTGTTTTTT. Protein: CSAVESATGELFF.